This T cell receptor (beta chain) appears in the sequencing data of a study of blood T cell repertoires in COVID-19. Turning to the study itself: The samples span acute and convalescent COVID-19 from the United States, Italy and Spain.

The germline V gene encodes CDR1 MNHEY and CDR2 SMNVEV (reference sequence). Trimming removed 1 base from V and 5 bases from J, with 12 bases in between. There are 14 residues in the CDR3. Using immunoSEQ multiplex PCR, the repertoire was profiled, and TCRdb retains in-frame clones only, with some absent. The sample lists about 130,000 clones, over 80% occurring once. The sequence was collected from a man aged 35 to 55 with active or convalescent COVID-19. Sequenced: peripheral blood. The chain combines TRBV27 with TRBJ2-7; D might be TRBD2 (6 bases). In DNA form, the CDR3 reads TGTGCCAGCAGTTTATTCAGCGGGTTGCACGAGCAGTACTTC. It yields the protein CASSLFSGLHEQYF.